Sequencing of this T cell receptor (beta chain) was carried out in a study of blood T cell repertoires in COVID-19. Assay used: immunoSEQ multiplex PCR; TCRdb lists only in-frame clones, some missing. The sample lists 80,000 to 100,000 clones; more than 70% were seen once. J was trimmed by 4 bases and V by 5 bases; bases with no gene match: 8. Per germline, CDR1 KGHSH and CDR2 LQKENI. The CDR3 has 15 amino acids. This sequence was found in a human donor in a cohort sampled during active COVID-19. Source material: peripheral blood. This chain connects TRBV18 to TRBJ1-1; 9 nucleotides agree with TRBD1. The CDR3 loop is CASSATGGRVTEAFF. CDR3 sequence (DNA): TGTGCCAGCTCAGCGACAGGGGGGAGAGTCACTGAAGCTTTCTTT.